This TCR beta chain comes out of a study of T cells expressing NK-cell markers. At the level of the study: Researchers got TCR beta repertoires out of sorted CD3+CD56+NKG2C+, CD3+CD56+NKG2C- and CD3+CD56-NKG2C+ T cells. Among eight sequenced donors, seven carried HCMV seropositivity while one was seronegative.

Beta-chain TCR cDNA was generated via 5'RACE template switching with UMIs. TCRdb re-called the 5' RACE reads; one entry per CDR3 protein, DNA not given. Here the sample table reports some 500,000 distinct CDR3 sequences. Per germline, CDR1 MGHRA and CDR2 YSYEKL. CDR3 length: 16 amino acids. The TCR comes from a woman in her forties or fifties in good health. What was sequenced was blood T cells: a sorted CD56 or NKG2C T cell subset, CD4+ or CD8+ T cells, or bulk PBMC T cells (not recorded which). The chain has TRBV4-1 and TRBJ2-1; TCRdb selects TRBD2, and the lack of DNA leaves this call unchecked. CDR3 in amino acids: CASSLLFSGTYNEQFF.